The TCR beta chain under discussion was sequenced for a study of beta chain features in type 1 diabetes. Sorting that relied on CD45RO/CCR7/CD25/CD127/CD95/CD27 yielded CD4+ naive, central memory, regulatory and stem cell-like memory cells. V lost 7 bases and J 2 bases, leaving 5 bases between the germline ends. Germline CDR1 SNHLY, CDR2 FYNNEI. The CDR3 runs 11 residues. Reverse transcription of all isolated RNA meant that expressed TCRB transcripts were sequenced. An average roughly 3.5 million reads came from naive, central memory and regulatory T cell samples. TCRdb keeps only in-frame clones here, not all; method: immunoSEQ multiplex PCR. The sample has around 140,000 clones, about 9.4% seen once.

The chain links TRBV2 to TRBJ1-2; D call uncertain. The sequencing input was naive CD4+ T cells from blood. The sequence derives from a man younger than 30 in good health. CDR3 loop: CASTPNYGYTF. CDR3 DNA sequence: TGTGCCAGCACTCCGAACTATGGCTACACCTTC.